This TCR beta chain appears in the sequencing data of a study of cytomegalovirus exposure and HLA in healthy donors (dated by TCRdb to about 2017). General notes on the study: In an earlier analysis of under 750 of the donors, 250 to 350 Gb of sequence data and 100 million or so unique TCR beta sequences from about 179 million T cells were reported. A later analysis re-analyzed previously published TCR beta repertoires from 650 to 800 donors and added high-resolution HLA genotyping to study TCR occurrence patterns. The study aimed to test whether signatures of past pathogen exposure could be identified by cataloging public T cell receptors. Using immunosequencing, the study profiled T cell repertoires from 666 subjects and related those repertoires to cytomegalovirus serostatus. About five DR-DQ haplotypes were treated as single units for association and clustering because of strong linkage in the cohort. Besides the first cohort of about 730 subjects, a separate validation cohort made up of 90 to 150 different subjects was used. High-throughput TCR immunosequencing, statistical association of individual TCRs with disease status, and machine learning were combined to predict cytomegalovirus infection status. Alongside the repertoire data, information on donor age, sex, ethnicity and CMV serostatus was compiled. Of the 398 genotyped donors, approximately 83% fell in the genetic ancestry cluster associated with self-reported Caucasian donors. Class I and class II HLA loci were covered by the typing at four-digit resolution. Typing coverage varied by locus: about 620-640 donors for A, B, C, DRB1 and DQB1; approximately 520 for DQA1; around 570 for DPA1; 400 to 480 for DPB1. Roughly 320 gigabases of sequencing data and around 90 million unique TCR sequences made up an early release that covered over 550 HLA-typed donors. An earlier analysis of some 500 of the donors used high-throughput TCR beta sequencing to judge whether each TCR beta V gene segment behaved as functional or pseudogenic. Across roughly 420 genotyped donors of the cohort, an average of about 240,000 unique TCR beta nucleotide sequences per donor were sequenced, and 15% to 20% of those sequences were non-productive. Rather than using new phenotypic data, the later analysis identified candidate immune exposures from TCR beta sequences and from how often those sequences occurred across donors. Every repertoire in the discovery cohort had been generated on one and the same sequencing platform. Genome-wide SNP genotypes for about 65% of the 666 donors were used in a later genetic analysis, which treated that subset as a discovery cohort.

Libraries were prepared through the immunoSEQ multiplex PCR assay. For the multiplex PCR, a mixture combining 60 forward primers for TCR Vbeta segments and 13 reverse primers for TCR Jbeta segments was used. The CDR3 region of rearranged TCR beta genes was amplified from genomic DNA by a multiplex PCR assay. On the Illumina HiSeq System, the amplified TCR beta libraries were sequenced as 87-base-pair reads. The original pipeline was this. A later analysis counted about 80 million unique TCR beta chains across the 670 or so repertoires, and roughly 10 million of these chains were shared by at least two donors. Raw reads were error-corrected and collapsed into unique sequences with a nearest-neighbor algorithm that merged closely related sequences to remove PCR and sequencing errors. CDR3 sequences were aligned to IMGT reference sequences to assign V, D and J gene segments. For a sequence to be retained, a match of at least six nucleotides was required to both a V gene segment and a J gene segment. A rearrangement counted as productive if the CDR3 had no stop codons and remained in frame with V and J, and every other rearrangement counted as non-productive. Following IMGT convention, CDR3 was defined as the stretch from the second conserved V-encoded cysteine up to the conserved J-encoded phenylalanine. The earlier analysis of about 610 of the donors excluded any sequence lacking an unambiguous match to a single V gene segment. An earlier analysis of roughly 590 of the donors called V segments functional above 56.7% productive rearrangements and segregating when the between-donor standard deviation exceeded 5%. A statistical classification framework was built to diagnose cytomegalovirus status from the catalog of TCR beta chain sequences. In a later analysis, TCR nucleotide sequences were compared against IMGT/GENE-DB human TR gene sequences so that V and J genes could be assigned. In a later analysis, CDR3 sequences and most-parsimonious VDJ recombination scenarios were assigned using the TCRdist pipeline. In a later analysis, each TCR beta chain was defined by its CDR3 amino acid sequence together with its V-gene family, and reads lacking a unique V-gene family were excluded. To address suspected cross-contamination and a sequencing artifact, a later analysis removed a few hundred highly shared, low-generation-probability nucleotide sequences. In a later analysis, a clonal expansion index for each public chain was calculated from normalized within-repertoire ranks of inferred template counts. In a later analysis, generation probabilities were computed using a VDJ recombination model fitted to out-of-frame rearrangements, and the results were checked against IGoR. In a later analysis, TCR-TCR, TCR-HLA and TCR-CMV co-occurrence was scored with hypergeometric tests, and a repertoire-size bias correction was applied to TCR pairs. To estimate false discovery rates, a later analysis permuted the HLA or CMV assignments 20 times. A later analysis grouped co-occurring TCRs with DBSCAN, adding TCRdist sequence similarity when clustering within HLA-allele-positive subsets. Co-occurrence clustering excluded repertoires with fewer than 30,000 or more than 120,000 public chains, plus five with anomalous nucleotide sharing. TCRdb mirrors the immuneACCESS table, restricted to in-frame sequences. Some clones are absent from its copies; in checked studies, under half trace to an unresolved V gene, and the reason for the others is unknown. V, J and clone size are those of that table, while D and trimming were read from the DNA. The table for this sample lists around 210,000 clones; roughly 73% of them were counted only once. The leading ten clones occupy approximately 0.49% of the sample.

From its cysteine to its phenylalanine, the CDR3 spans 15 amino acids. Just CDR3 DNA is preserved here, 45 bases in frame from base 1. V is pared back by 4 bases and J by 5 bases, with 18 bases lying between the germline termini. CDR1 and CDR2, per the germline V gene, are SGDLS and YYNGEE. In total, roughly 670 healthy bone marrow donors made up the cohort. At the time of sampling, all cohort members were nominally healthy, though unrecorded immune exposures were likely present. The donor tested CMV seronegative and was one of the 352 seronegative cohort members. Every donor gave a peripheral blood sample, and the peripheral blood mononuclear cells from that sample were used for TCR beta sequencing. The Qiagen DNeasy Blood Extraction Kit was used to extract genomic DNA from the blood cell samples. General findings and caveats noted by the study authors: Across donors, most TCR sequences were observed very rarely, whereas some public TCRs were present in many individuals. In a later analysis, HLA-associated TCR beta chains were found to be more clonally expanded and to have lower generation probabilities than equally common non-associated chains. A later analysis associated around 16,000 TCR beta sequences with specific HLA alleles at a false discovery rate of 0.05. Linkage disequilibrium might explain the correlated functional status among segregating V segments, but an unknown experimental factor could not be ruled out. In a later analysis, most CMV-associated TCR beta chains were found to appear HLA-restricted, with HLA associations seemingly driven largely by CMV exposure. A later analysis reported that several top co-occurrence clusters appeared linked to parvovirus B19, influenza, CMV and Epstein-Barr virus. Roughly uniform sequencing depth across donors was assumed in presence/absence analyses, although this assumption may not hold. A total of some 180 TCR beta chains were listed by the study as associated with cytomegalovirus. The authors suggested that the approach could potentially be extended to other disease states and immunological phenotypes. Because counts were too low, seventeen rarely observed V segments, including chromosome 9 orphons, were excluded from the earlier analysis of 500 to 700 of the donors. A further reported finding was that TCR beta sequences accurately predicted the HLA-A and HLA-B alleles for most subjects in the first cohort. A later genetic analysis associated a missense DCLRE1C variant with V-gene and J-gene trimming of TCR beta chains, and an independent cohort replicated the association. Cytomegalovirus status was reported to be diagnosed by the classifier with high specificity and sensitivity in both the original and validation cohorts. The 87-base-pair reads could not distinguish some IMGT-functional V segments, including TRBV6-2 and TRBV6-3, so those segments were excluded. Immune exposure information for the cohort was limited to CMV serostatus. Assigning TCR associations to individual alleles was difficult when HLA alleles, especially DR and DQ, strongly co-occurred. In an earlier analysis of some 550 of the donors, most TCR beta V segments were observed in productive rearrangements about 87% or about 30% of the time, broadly matching IMGT annotations. Only TCR beta chains were sequenced in this cohort, and the absence of alpha or paired-chain data limited detectable features. The sequencing pipeline was judged likely to have produced a cluster of highly shared sequence variants as a technical artifact. A few of the identified cytomegalovirus-associated TCR beta chains were confirmed in vitro to be specific for cytomegalovirus antigens. Because HLA typing was missing for some donors at each locus, association tests included only the typed subset. According to a later analysis, TCR association rates differed among HLA loci, with DRB1 alleles showing the most associated TCRs and HLA-C alleles showing the fewest. In a later genetic analysis, fewer N-insertions in productive TCRs were reported among donors in an Asian-associated ancestry cluster than the approximately 710-donor mean.

A remark on this clone: Its antigen remains unidentified. No per-base quality is available; no much larger clone lies one base away.

The sequence was collected from a boy aged 10-17 years in good health and CMV-seronegative. Recombination joined TRBV9 with TRBJ2-5, with a weak D call of TRBD2 (5 bases match). The sequenced material came from PBMCs. Read as DNA, the sequence is TGTGCCAGCAGCCTCGGACTGCTAGTTGTGGAGACCCAGTACTTC. Its amino acids are CASSLGLLVVETQYF. The variable domain in full, with residues beyond the CDR3 obtained from the reference TRBV9 and TRBJ2-5 genes, is DSGVTQTPKHLITATGQRVTLRCSPRSGDLSVYWYQQSLDQGLQFLIQYYNGEERAKGNILERFSAQQFPDLHSELNLSSLELGDSALYFCASSLGLLVVETQYFGPGTRLLVL.